A single sample gave rise to the 30 T cell receptor beta chains below, sequenced in a study of blood T cell repertoires in COVID-19. Libraries were prepared by immunoSEQ multiplex PCR; TCRdb keeps only in-frame clonotypes and omits some of them. The sample lists roughly 130,000 clones; around 87% were seen once. Source material: peripheral blood. Receptor source: a woman aged 55-70 years with acute or convalescent COVID-19.

Of note for this clone: One end of the junction fails to match germline, which may point to a read error. The chain employs TRBV6-1 and TRBJ1-2, with D perhaps matching TRBD1 (6 bases). This CDR3 contains 15 residues. From germline, CDR1 is MNHNS and CDR2 SASEGT. CDR3 sequence reads: CASSEAITGIYGYTF. The DNA of the CDR3 is TGTGCCAGCAGCGAAGCAATAACAGGGATCTATGGCTACACCTTC.

This chain connects TRBV10-3 to TRBJ1-1, with D unresolved. V lost 0 bases and J 1 base, leaving 12 bases between the germline ends. CDR1 and CDR2 from the germline V gene are ENHRY and SYGVKD. The CDR3 extends over 16 amino acids. CDR3 region: CAISESVANSNTEAFF. Here the CDR3 DNA reads TGTGCCATCAGTGAGTCGGTGGCCAATTCGAACACTGAAGCTTTCTTT.

This clone has a single count. V is TRBV5-8 and J is TRBJ1-2; D is undetermined. Between the trimmed V and J ends, which lost 2 bases and 2 bases, there was a span of 7 bases. This CDR3 is 13 amino acids long. In germline, CDR1 is SGHTS, CDR2 YDEGEE. The CDR3 DNA is TGTGCCAGCAGCTTACGCCGGAACTATGGCTACACCTTC. It encodes CASSLRRNYGYTF.

This clone was observed a single time. The chain uses TRBV6-5 and TRBJ1-2; D is ambiguous. The CDR3 spans 13 residues. Trimming took 5 bases from V and 2 from J, leaving 9 bases between them. In germline, CDR1 is MNHEY, CDR2 SVGAGI. CDR3 in DNA: TGTGCCAGCAGTCGCGCGGGAAACTATGGCTACACCTTC. Its translation is CASSRAGNYGYTF.

The V gene is TRBV18, the J gene TRBJ1-1; 7 positions agree with TRBD1. Germline assignment: CDR1 KGHSH and CDR2 LQKENI. V lost 2 bases, J lost 1 base, and 4 bases stayed unmatched. This CDR3 is built from 15 residues. The CDR3 region has the DNA TGTGCCAGCTCACCATCAGGGGGGAGGAACACTGAAGCTTTCTTT. Amino acids: CASSPSGGRNTEAFF.

This clone has a single count. The V and J genes are TRBV2 and TRBJ2-3, with 16 bases that match TRBD2. Trimming cost V 7 bases and J 7 bases; bases outside gene matches: 11. Germline CDR1 reads SNHLY; CDR2 reads FYNNEI. This CDR3 is built from 17 residues. As DNA, the CDR3 is TGTGCCAGCATCACCCCGCCGGGACTAGCGGGAGGGAATACGCAGTATTTT. It is translated as CASITPPGLAGGNTQYF.

DNA for the CDR3: TGCAGCGTTGGCACCCCCTGGGGGCGTCGGAACACTGAAGCTTTCTTT. This encodes CSVGTPWGRRNTEAFF. The chain joins TRBV29-1 to TRBJ1-1; maybe TRBD1 (6 bases). Trimming removed 4 bases from V and 1 base from J, with 19 bases in between. Germline V gives CDR1 SQVTM, CDR2 ANQGSEA. The CDR3 has 16 residues. Using reference TRBV29-1 and TRBJ1-1 for the parts outside the CDR3, the full variable domain is SAVISQKPSRDICQRGTSLTIQCQVDSQVTMMFWYRQQPGQSLTLIATANQGSEATYESGFVIDKFPISRPNLTFSTLTVSNMSPEDSSIYLCSVGTPWGRRNTEAFFGQGTRLTVV.

The chain uses TRBV24-1 and TRBJ1-5; 7 bases map to TRBD1. CDR1 is KGHDR and CDR2 is SFDVKD in the germline V gene. Trimming removed 3 bases from V and 5 bases from J; junction bases left unmatched: 3. The CDR3 covers 14 residues. The CDR3 reads CATSDRDRDQPQHF. The DNA for the CDR3 is TGTGCCACCAGTGATCGGGACAGAGATCAGCCCCAGCATTTT.

This sequence joins TRBV27 and TRBJ1-3; 7 bases line up with TRBD1. The V and J ends lost 6 bases and 0 bases, in that order; junction bases with no gene match: 5. The V gene's germline CDR1 is MNHEY and CDR2 SMNVEV (reference sequence). CDR3 length equals 15 residues. DNA of the CDR3: TGTGCCAGCAGCGTACAGGGGACCTCTGGAAACACCATATATTTT. It codes for CASSVQGTSGNTIYF.

This chain connects TRBV9 to TRBJ2-5, with 7 bases aligning to TRBD2. The CDR3 runs 15 residues. V trimming: 4 bases; J trimming: 6 bases; junction bases outside the gene matches: 12. Germline V CDR1 and CDR2: SGDLS, YYNGEE. CDR3 bases: TGTGCCAGCAGCAGAAGCGGGGCCTCCGGCCAGACCCAGTACTTC. As protein: CASSRSGASGQTQYF.

The rearrangement uses TRBV28 and TRBJ2-7; 7 bases match TRBD2. Germline lookup yields CDR1 MDHEN and CDR2 SYDVKM. This CDR3 is built from 15 residues. After removal of 6 bases from V and 0 bases from J, the junction contained 8 bases not matched to a gene. For the CDR3, the DNA is TGTGCCAGCAGCTCTACTAGCGCCCCCTCCTACGAGCAGTACTTC. Amino acid sequence: CASSSTSAPSYEQYF.

This clone has only a few counts. V gene TRBV19 combines with J gene TRBJ2-4; 7 nucleotides line up with TRBD2. The germline gives CDR1 LNHDA, CDR2 SQIVND (reference sequence). V was clipped by 5 bases and J by 0 bases; unmatched bases: 7. This CDR3 comprises 16 residues. CDR3 amino acids: CASSPAGALAKNIQYF. CDR3 nucleotide sequence: TGTGCCAGTAGTCCCGCGGGAGCATTAGCCAAAAACATTCAGTACTTC. The variable domain in full, with the rest retrieved from reference TRBV19 and TRBJ2-4, is DGGITQSPKYLFRKEGQNVTLSCEQNLNHDAMYWYRQDPGQGLRLIYYSQIVNDFQKGDIAEGYSVSREKKESFPLTVTSAQKNPTAFYLCASSPAGALAKNIQYFGAGTRLSVL.

V usage is TRBV6-5 and J usage is TRBJ2-3; 9 bases fit TRBD2. The CDR3 covers 15 residues. V lost 8 bases and J lost 0; bases outside the gene matches: 6. Germline values: CDR1 MNHEY, CDR2 SVGAGI. The DNA of the CDR3 is TGTGCCAGCTTAACTACTAGCGGGAGCACAGATACGCAGTATTTT. Its translation is CASLTTSGSTDTQYF.

In regard to this clone: This sample also contains other DNA sequences that code for the same CDR3. This chain connects TRBV5-1 to TRBJ2-1; 14 bases agree with TRBD2. Looked up from germline, CDR1 is SGHRS and CDR2 is YFSETQ. V dropped 5 bases and J dropped 3; count of bases not matched to a gene: 1. This CDR3 is 15 amino acids long. The CDR3 sequence is CASSGTSGSYNEQFF. CDR3 nucleotide sequence: TGCGCCAGCAGTGGGACTAGCGGGAGCTACAATGAGCAGTTCTTC.

The CDR3 DNA reads as TGTGCCAGCAGCTTGATTCCAGGGTCAGCAGATACGCAGTATTTT. Translation: CASSLIPGSADTQYF. The V and J genes are TRBV5-5 and TRBJ2-3; TRBD1 might be the D (5 bases). Germline V gene data show CDR1 as SGHKS and CDR2 as YYEKEE (reference sequence). This CDR3 comprises 15 residues. V gave up 1 base and J gave up 4 bases, with 13 bases separating them.

The rearrangement joins TRBV5-4 to TRBJ1-2, with TRBD1 matching over 7 bases. This CDR3 comprises 13 residues. Trimming removed 4 bases from V and 7 bases from J; junction bases left unmatched: 7. The V gene's germline CDR1 is SGHNT and CDR2 YYREEE (reference sequence). In DNA, the CDR3 is TGTGCCAGCAGCGAGACAGGGATCCTTGGCTACACCTTC. Amino acid sequence: CASSETGILGYTF.

The chain links TRBV25-1 to TRBJ2-3; the D is unclear. Per the germline V gene, CDR1 is MGHDK and CDR2 is SYGVNS. This CDR3 has 14 amino acids. Deletions cut 1 base from V and 2 bases from J, with 7 bases between. The CDR3 is CASSESRITDTQYF. CDR3 sequence (DNA): TGTGCCAGCAGTGAATCCAGGATCACAGATACGCAGTATTTT.

J is TRBJ1-6 and V is TRBV12-5; TRBD1 agrees at 7 bases. This CDR3 is built from 16 residues. V trimming: 0 bases; J trimming: 10 bases; junction bases outside the gene matches: 9. Germline values: CDR1 LGHNT, CDR2 FRNRAP. The chain's CDR3 is CASGLVLRQGGSPLHF. The CDR3 DNA sequence: TGTGCTAGTGGTTTGGTACTTAGGCAGGGGGGCTCACCCCTCCACTTT.

V and J are TRBV19 and TRBJ1-1; a weak D match, TRBD1 (6 bases). The CDR3 is made up of 14 amino acids. From germline, CDR1 is LNHDA and CDR2 SQIVND (reference sequence). Trimming took 5 bases from V and 6 from J, leaving 16 bases between them. The CDR3 DNA reads TGTGCCAGTAGTCGCGGACAGCCTCAGTCTGAAGCTTTCTTT. Protein product: CASSRGQPQSEAFF.

There are a few counts of this clone. The chain combines TRBV5-4 with TRBJ2-1, with D possibly TRBD1 on 5 matching bases. The germline V gene has CDR1 SGHNT and CDR2 YYREEE (reference sequence). This CDR3 comprises 14 residues. Trimming pared 2 bases from V and 6 bases from J, leaving 12 bases between. DNA for the CDR3: TGTGCCAGCAGCTTTGGGGCGACTCCCAATGAGCAGTTCTTC. Translated: CASSFGATPNEQFF.

The J gene is TRBJ1-4, the V gene TRBV19; D is uncertain. This CDR3 is built from 14 residues. The ends were cut back, 8 bases at V and 6 bases at J, with 16 bases in the middle. Germline lookup yields CDR1 LNHDA and CDR2 SQIVND (reference sequence). CDR3 DNA sequence: TGTGCCAGTCCACCGTGGCTTTCCGATGAAAAACTGTTTTTT. Protein sequence: CASPPWLSDEKLFF.

The gene calls are TRBV5-5 and TRBJ1-1; 7 nucleotides agree with TRBD1. The junction had 8 bases not matched to a gene; V was cut back by 4 bases and J by 5 bases. This CDR3 spans 14 amino acids. Germline assignment: CDR1 SGHKS and CDR2 YYEKEE (reference sequence). In DNA, the CDR3 is TGTGCCAGCAGCCGCCCGACAGGGTGGACTGAAGCTTTCTTT. Translating it yields CASSRPTGWTEAFF.

V and J are TRBV15 and TRBJ1-2; D gene unclear. V was clipped by 0 bases and J by 0 bases, with 14 bases between them. The CDR3 consists of 17 residues. CDR1 is LNHNV and CDR2 is YYDKDF in the germline V gene (reference sequence). The CDR3 nucleotides are TGTGCCACCAGCAGAGATGTTCCAGCCCTAGCTAACTATGGCTACACCTTC. Its protein is CATSRDVPALANYGYTF.

The chain joins TRBV7-9 to TRBJ2-3; tentatively, D is TRBD2 (5 bases). The germline gives CDR1 SEHNR, CDR2 FQNEAQ (reference sequence). This CDR3 is 12 amino acids long. V was trimmed by 4 bases and J by 4 bases, leaving 6 bases between them. CDR3 loop: CASSSEADTQYF. CDR3 nucleotides: TGTGCCAGCAGCTCGGAGGCAGATACGCAGTATTTT.

The V and J genes are TRBV3-1 (or the pseudogene TRBV3-2) and TRBJ2-2, with 8 bases matching TRBD1. The germline V gene has CDR1 LGHDT and CDR2 YNNKEL (reference sequence). V was pared by 8 bases and J by 2 bases, with 1 base of the junction left unmatched. The CDR3 is 13 amino acids. CDR3 nucleotides: TGTGCCAGCGGACAGGGTAACACCGGGGAGCTGTTTTTT. Translating it yields CASGQGNTGELFF.

The J gene is TRBJ2-1, the V gene TRBV20-1; the D is unclear. V was cut by 1 base and J by 7 bases, with 5 bases left in between. CDR3 length: 11 amino acids. Germline-derived CDR1 and CDR2 are DFQATT and SNEGSKA (reference sequence). CDR3 bases: TGCAGTGCTAGAGCTGTGAATGAGCAGTTCTTC. As protein: CSARAVNEQFF.

This clone was observed a few times. The CDR3 coding sequence is TGTGCCAGCAGTCTCCGGGACAGGGCCGAGCAGTTCTTC. Translated, it gives CASSLRDRAEQFF. The V gene is TRBV28, the J gene TRBJ2-1, with 9 bases identical to TRBD1. Germline CDR1 MDHEN, CDR2 SYDVKM. With 5 bases clipped from V and 10 bases from J, the junction kept 6 bases outside the gene matches. The CDR3 runs 13 residues.

The chain is built from TRBV19 and TRBJ1-5; the D gene is possibly TRBD1 (6 bases). CDR1 is LNHDA and CDR2 is SQIVND in the germline V gene (reference sequence). CDR3 length: 14 residues. V gave up 6 bases and J gave up 2 bases, with 11 bases separating them. CDR3 amino acids: CASRPNRGNQPQHF. For the CDR3, the DNA is TGTGCCAGTAGGCCTAACAGGGGCAATCAGCCCCAGCATTTT.

This rearrangement joins TRBV9 to TRBJ2-1, with 7 bases identical to TRBD2. This CDR3 is built from 17 residues. V shed 0 bases and J 3 bases; nucleotides not matched to a gene: 9. Germline loops: CDR1 SGDLS, CDR2 YYNGEE. This CDR3 is CASSVGLGAGDYNEQFF. CDR3 in DNA: TGTGCCAGCAGCGTAGGCCTAGGGGCGGGGGACTACAATGAGCAGTTCTTC.

The chain is built from TRBV7-6 and TRBJ2-1, with D possibly TRBD2 on 6 matching bases. V lost 2 bases and J 2 bases, leaving 19 bases between the germline ends. The CDR3 runs to 18 residues. Per the germline V gene, CDR1 is SGHVS and CDR2 is FNYEAQ. In nucleotides, the CDR3 is TGTGCCAGCAGCTTAACCCCTCTGGCGGGAACGACCTACAATGAGCAGTTCTTC. This codes for CASSLTPLAGTTYNEQFF.